A single sample gave rise to the 11 T cell receptor beta chains below, sequenced in a study of T cell responses to AZD1222 COVID-19 vaccine. TCRdb keeps only in-frame clones here, not all; method: immunoSEQ multiplex PCR. The profile shows fewer than 150,000 clones, about 92% of them singletons. The source was peripheral blood, collected 28 days after the second AZD1222 dose. The receptors were sampled from an adult who received the AZD1222 COVID-19 vaccine.

This clone was picked up one time. This chain joins TRBV6-5 and TRBJ2-4, with D maybe TRBD2 (6 bases). Germline CDR1 MNHEY, CDR2 SVGAGI. Trimming left V 4 bases short and J 2 bases short, with 9 bases between. The CDR3 covers 14 residues. The CDR3 DNA reads TGTGCCAGCAGTTCCCTAGCGTCCAAAAACATTCAGTACTTC. This sequence encodes CASSSLASKNIQYF.

In DNA form, the CDR3 reads TGTGCCAGCAGCCCCGGAAGGGCCTCCTACAATGAGCAGTTCTTC. Translation: CASSPGRASYNEQFF. This chain connects TRBV7-9 to TRBJ2-1, with unresolved D. Germline loops: CDR1 SEHNR, CDR2 FQNEAQ (reference sequence). V lost 5 bases, J lost 0 bases, and 11 bases lay in between. CDR3 length: 15 amino acids.

The V gene is TRBV7-2, the J gene TRBJ2-7; 11 nucleotides match TRBD1. The ends lost 0 bases at V and 6 bases at J; junction bases unmatched: 1. The CDR3 has 14 amino acids. Germline V gene lookup returns CDR1 SGHTA and CDR2 FQGNSA. The CDR3 loop is CASSLAGTGGEQYF. Here the CDR3 DNA reads TGTGCCAGCAGCTTAGCCGGGACAGGGGGCGAGCAGTACTTC.

The chain carries TRBV5-1 and TRBJ1-1; D unresolved. CDR1 is SGHRS, CDR2 YFSETQ, per germline. There are 13 residues in the CDR3. Deletions cut 2 bases from V and 0 bases from J, with 5 bases between. The CDR3 spells CASSLGMNTEAFF. As DNA, the CDR3 is TGCGCCAGCAGCTTAGGGATGAACACTGAAGCTTTCTTT. Supplemented by reference TRBV5-1 and TRBJ1-1, the full variable domain reads KAGVTQTPRYLIKTRGQQVTLSCSPISGHRSVSWYQQTPGQGLQFLFEYFSETQRNKGNFPGRFSGRQFSNSRSEMNVSTLELGDSALYLCASSLGMNTEAFFGQGTRLTVV.

The chain employs TRBV5-1 and TRBJ2-5, with 9 bases identical to TRBD2. The length of the CDR3 is 16 residues. The V gene end was trimmed by 6 bases and the J gene end by 2 bases; junction bases not matched to a gene: 11. In germline, CDR1 is SGHRS, CDR2 YFSETQ. The CDR3 protein is CASTVFFSGGQETQYF. CDR3 in DNA: TGCGCCAGCACGGTTTTCTTTAGCGGGGGACAAGAGACCCAGTACTTC. The variable domain in full, with the rest retrieved from reference TRBV5-1 and TRBJ2-5, is KAGVTQTPRYLIKTRGQQVTLSCSPISGHRSVSWYQQTPGQGLQFLFEYFSETQRNKGNFPGRFSGRQFSNSRSEMNVSTLELGDSALYLCASTVFFSGGQETQYFGPGTRLLVL.

The CDR3 reads CASSYDVSSTDTQYF. In DNA, the CDR3 is TGTGCCAGCAGTTACGACGTCTCTAGCACAGATACGCAGTATTTT. The chain has TRBV6-2 or TRBV6-3 and TRBJ2-3; D gene ambiguous. Germline CDR1 reads MNHEY; CDR2 reads SVGEGT. V lost 2 bases to trimming and J lost 0 bases, with 9 bases between them. This CDR3 contains 15 residues.

The chain couples TRBV5-1 to TRBJ1-1, with D possibly TRBD1 on 6 matching bases. With 3 bases removed from V and 0 bases from J, the gap between germline ends came to 12 bases. Germline assignment: CDR1 SGHRS and CDR2 YFSETQ. The length of the CDR3 is 15 residues. The CDR3 nucleotides are TGCGCCAGCAGCTCGGCCGGGACACTGAACACTGAAGCTTTCTTT. Protein product: CASSSAGTLNTEAFF.

J is TRBJ2-3 and V is TRBV27, with D possibly called TRBD1 or TRBD2 (5 bases each). There are 13 residues in the CDR3. Germline CDR1 is MNHEY and CDR2 is SMNVEV (reference sequence). Trimming left V 3 bases short and J 5 bases short, with 9 bases between. Here the CDR3 DNA reads TGTGCCAGCAGTTTGGGGGTTAGAGATACGCAGTATTTT. Its protein product is CASSLGVRDTQYF.

The chain uses TRBV29-1 and TRBJ1-5, with D perhaps matching TRBD1 (6 bases). The CDR3 spans 13 residues. CDR1 is SQVTM and CDR2 is ANQGSEA in the germline V gene. The germline V and J ends were trimmed by 8 bases and 5 bases, with 16 bases remaining between them. CDR3 region: CSSRGGPDQPQHF. The DNA of the CDR3 is TGCAGCTCCCGGGGGGGGCCGGATCAGCCCCAGCATTTT.

The gene calls are TRBV7-2 and TRBJ1-1, with 7 bases lining up with TRBD1. J was trimmed by 11 bases and V by 7 bases; bases with no gene match: 16. Germline CDR1 is SGHTA and CDR2 is FQGNSA. This CDR3 is built from 14 residues. CDR3 DNA sequence: TGTGCCAGCACCACCCAGGGGGGACCCTACCAGGCTTTCTTT. It translates to CASTTQGGPYQAFF.

This clone appeared once. This chain links TRBV5-6 with TRBJ2-1, with unresolved D. This CDR3 region has 15 residues. CDR1 is SGHDT, CDR2 YYEEEE, per germline. V was shortened by 0 bases and J by 0 bases, with 7 bases between the two germline ends. The chain's CDR3 is CASSLGGFSYNEQFF. The CDR3 region has the DNA TGTGCCAGCAGCTTGGGTGGGTTCTCCTACAATGAGCAGTTCTTC. The full variable domain, with the rest looked up from reference TRBV5-6 and TRBJ2-1, is DAGVTQSPTHLIKTRGQQVTLRCSPKSGHDTVSWYQQALGQGPQFIFQYYEEEERQRGNFPDRFSGHQFPNYSSELNVNALLLGDSALYLCASSLGGFSYNEQFFGPGTRLTVL.